A single sample is the source of the 20 T cell receptor beta chains below, sequenced in a study of cytomegalovirus exposure and HLA in healthy donors. PCR involved 60 Vbeta and 13 Jbeta primers. Data came from immunoSEQ multiplex PCR; TCRdb stores just in-frame clones and leaves some out. The profile shows around 85,000 clones, 74% of them singletons. Material: PBMCs. These receptor sequences come from a man aged 25-45 years in good health and CMV-seropositive.

The chain joins TRBV6-5 to TRBJ1-1; the D gene is possibly TRBD1 (5 bases). Germline CDR1 MNHEY, CDR2 SVGAGI. The V and J ends lost 6 bases and 3 bases respectively, with 14 bases between them. This CDR3 has 14 residues. The CDR3 protein is CASSRGTPDTEAFF. CDR3 nucleotide sequence: TGTGCCAGCAGCCGGGGGACCCCGGACACTGAAGCTTTCTTT.

V usage is TRBV4-3 and J usage is TRBJ2-1, with 9 bases that match TRBD2. Per germline, CDR1 LGHNA and CDR2 YSLEER. J gave up 1 base and V 0 bases, and 7 bases lay outside the gene matches. This CDR3 region has 18 residues. CDR3 DNA: TGCGCCAGCAGCCAAGAAGGGCTAGCGGGGTCGTCCTACAATGAGCAGTTCTTC. Amino acid sequence: CASSQEGLAGSSYNEQFF.

The genes are TRBV4-2 and TRBJ2-3; D not resolved. Germline V lookup: CDR1 LGHNA, CDR2 YNFKEQ. The germline V and J ends were trimmed by 0 bases and 4 bases, with 8 bases remaining between them. This CDR3 is built from 14 residues. The chain's CDR3 is CASSQDSAADTQYF. Written as DNA, the CDR3 is TGTGCCAGCAGCCAAGATTCGGCGGCAGATACGCAGTATTTT.

This clone was seen many times. This chain uses TRBV25-1 with TRBJ1-1; 7 positions match TRBD1. Per germline, CDR1 MGHDK and CDR2 SYGVNS. CDR3 length: 14 residues. The J segment lost 5 bases and the V segment lost 3 bases, leaving 6 bases of the junction unmatched. The DNA for the CDR3 is TGTGCCAGCAGTGACAGGGGGGACGGTACTGAAGCTTTCTTT. Residues: CASSDRGDGTEAFF.

Details on this clone: The junction departs from germline at one end; a sequencing error may be responsible. The V and J genes are TRBV5-4 and TRBJ1-6; 10 nucleotides align to TRBD1. CDR1 SGHNT and CDR2 YYREEE come from the germline V gene (reference sequence). The CDR3 totals 15 residues. DNA of the CDR3: TGTGCCAGCAGCGGGAGGACAGGGGGAAATTCACCCCTCAACTTT. This translates into CASSGRTGGNSPLNF. Complete variable domain (other parts from reference TRBV5-4 and TRBJ1-6): ETGVTQSPTHLIKTRGQQVTLRCSSQSGHNTVSWYQQALGQGPQFIFQYYREEENGRGNFPPRFSGLQFPNYSSELNVNALELDDSALYLCASSGRTGGNSPLNFGNGTRLTVT.

V usage is TRBV5-1 and J usage is TRBJ1-1; TRBD1 agrees at 11 bases. The CDR3 length is 16 residues. Germline V CDR1 and CDR2: SGHRS, YFSETQ. V dropped 5 bases and J dropped 0; count of bases not matched to a gene: 6. CDR3 residues: CASRGQGVGMNTEAFF. DNA of the CDR3: TGCGCCAGCAGGGGACAGGGGGTGGGGATGAACACTGAAGCTTTCTTT.

This chain links TRBV15 with TRBJ2-2; weak D call: TRBD2 (5 bases). Germline V lookup: CDR1 LNHNV, CDR2 YYDKDF (reference sequence). CDR3 length equals 18 residues. V gave up 3 bases and J gave up 0 bases, with 17 bases separating them. The DNA of the CDR3 is TGTGCCACCAGCAGCCGGCGGGTAGATCAGACGAACACCGGGGAGCTGTTTTTT. It specifies CATSSRRVDQTNTGELFF.

V gene TRBV6-5 combines with J gene TRBJ1-2, with D perhaps TRBD1 (6 bases). The V end lost 5 bases, the J end lost 4 bases, and 17 bases lay between the germline ends. Looked up from germline, CDR1 is MNHEY and CDR2 is SVGAGI. This CDR3 comprises 15 residues. CDR3 region: CASSPTAGEGYGYTF. CDR3 DNA sequence: TGTGCCAGCAGTCCGACCGCAGGGGAGGGCTATGGCTACACCTTC.

The chain joins TRBV29-1 to TRBJ2-7, with TRBD2 matching over 10 bases. Trimming removed 6 bases from V and 3 bases from J; junction bases left unmatched: 2. Germline V CDR1 and CDR2: SQVTM, ANQGSEA. The CDR3 sequence is 12 residues long. CDR3 bases: TGCAGCGTCCTAGCGGGGGTCTACGAGCAGTACTTC. Translation: CSVLAGVYEQYF.

The chain's CDR3 is CASIDRINEKLFF. The CDR3 nucleotides read TGTGCCAGCATAGACAGGATTAATGAAAAACTGTTTTTT. This chain joins TRBV25-1 and TRBJ1-4, with D possibly being TRBD1 (6 bases). Per germline, CDR1 MGHDK and CDR2 SYGVNS. This CDR3 is 13 amino acids long. The V end lost 7 bases, the J end lost 4 bases, and 10 bases lay between the germline ends.

The chain has TRBV7-6 and TRBJ1-4; 8 nucleotides agree with TRBD1. The CDR3 loop spans 19 amino acids. J was trimmed by 7 bases and V by 1 base; bases with no gene match: 17. CDR1 is SGHVS, CDR2 FNYEAQ, per germline. CDR3 loop: CASSLVVGQGASSREKLFF. Written as DNA, the CDR3 is TGTGCCAGCAGCTTAGTAGTCGGGCAGGGGGCCTCATCGCGTGAAAAACTGTTTTTT.

This clone was recorded a few times. The rearrangement joins TRBV4-2 to TRBJ2-5; possibly TRBD1 for D (6 bases). Trimming shortened V by 3 bases and J by 2 bases, and 7 bases separated the two germline ends. The germline V gene has CDR1 LGHNA and CDR2 YNFKEQ. The CDR3 loop spans 13 amino acids. The CDR3 DNA reads TGTGCCAGCAGCCAGACAGGTCAAGAGACCCAGTACTTC. Encoded protein: CASSQTGQETQYF.

The chain carries TRBV25-1 and TRBJ2-5, with TRBD1 as a possible D gene (7 bases). V shed 4 bases and J shed 5 bases, with 20 bases lying between them. The CDR3 loop spans 16 amino acids. Germline loops: CDR1 MGHDK, CDR2 SYGVNS. The CDR3 DNA is TGTGCCAGCAGTGGGAACCATGGAGGGGGCGAGGAGACCCAGTACTTC. This encodes CASSGNHGGGEETQYF.

This clone was observed a handful of times. The chain carries TRBV5-1 and TRBJ1-1, with D hard to call. V was cut by 6 bases and J by 3 bases, with 9 bases left in between. Germline V gives CDR1 SGHRS, CDR2 YFSETQ. CDR3 size: 12 residues. As DNA, the CDR3 is TGCGCCAGCATCCACGGGGACACTGAAGCTTTCTTT. Translation gives CASIHGDTEAFF.

The rearrangement joins TRBV27 to TRBJ2-1, with D possibly being TRBD2 (6 bases). V lost 3 bases, J lost 7 bases, and 19 bases lay in between. CDR1 and CDR2 from the germline V gene are MNHEY and SMNVEV (reference sequence). This CDR3 contains 16 residues. CDR3 coding DNA: TGTGCCAGCAGTTTTCCGGCGGGGCCCCCCGGGAATGAGCAGTTCTTC. Protein: CASSFPAGPPGNEQFF.

V is TRBV28 and J is TRBJ2-3, with D perhaps TRBD2 (5 bases). With 0 bases removed from V and 0 bases from J, the gap between germline ends came to 7 bases. There are 15 residues in the CDR3. Germline V gives CDR1 MDHEN, CDR2 SYDVKM. In DNA form, the CDR3 reads TGTGCCAGCAGTTTATGGGACTCTAGCACAGATACGCAGTATTTT. This encodes CASSLWDSSTDTQYF. Supplemented by reference TRBV28 and TRBJ2-3, the full variable domain reads DVKVTQSSRYLVKRTGEKVFLECVQDMDHENMFWYRQDPGLGLRLIYFSYDVKMKEKGDIPEGYSVSREKKERFSLILESASTNQTSMYLCASSLWDSSTDTQYFGPGTRLTVL.

The CDR3 loop reads CASSPTVQGGTDTQYF. The DNA for the CDR3 is TGTGCCAGCAGCCCCACGGTTCAGGGTGGCACAGATACGCAGTATTTT. J is TRBJ2-3 and V is TRBV5-4, with D tentatively TRBD1 (5 bases). V lost 4 bases and J lost 1, with 16 bases in between. The CDR3 is made up of 16 amino acids. Germline assignment: CDR1 SGHNT and CDR2 YYREEE (reference sequence).

This clone was counted between two and nine times. The chain carries TRBV5-4 and TRBJ1-1; 8 nucleotides agree with TRBD1. V was clipped by 3 bases and J by 3 bases; unmatched bases: 1. This CDR3 has 13 amino acids. The germline gives CDR1 SGHNT, CDR2 YYREEE (reference sequence). In nucleotides, the CDR3 is TGTGCCAGCAGCTCAGGGGGCCACACTGAAGCTTTCTTT. This translates into CASSSGGHTEAFF.

DNA of the CDR3: TGTGCCAGCAGCCCTACAGGGGCGGATCAGCCCCAGCATTTT. Translating it yields CASSPTGADQPQHF. The chain joins TRBV7-3 to TRBJ1-5; 7 nucleotides match TRBD1. Germline V gene sequence: CDR1 SGHTA, CDR2 FQGTGA. The V gene end was trimmed by 5 bases and the J gene end by 5 bases; junction bases not matched to a gene: 6. The length of the CDR3 is 14 residues.

The count of this clone is one. The chain links TRBV5-4 to TRBJ1-1; no definite D call. V lost 8 bases, J lost 7 bases, and 12 bases lay in between. Per the germline V gene, CDR1 is SGHNT and CDR2 is YYREEE (reference sequence). This CDR3 is 11 amino acids long. The CDR3 sequence is CASARGGEAFF. The CDR3 nucleotides are TGTGCCAGTGCGCGGGGAGGTGAAGCTTTCTTT.